These 4 T cell receptor beta chains came from one sample sequenced in a study of Graves' ophthalmopathy and Graves' hyperthyroidism. Scientists amplified the TCR beta CDR3 regions from RNA transcripts. RT-PCR was first run with HTBI primers, then multiplex PCR in a second round. TCRdb used MiXCR to reprocess the multiplex PCR reads, holding one entry per CDR3 protein. The sample includes 500,000 to 800,000 distinct CDR3 sequences, about 41% seen only once; the top ten take around 3.3%. The sequenced material came from peripheral blood. The receptors shown here come from an adult man with Graves' ophthalmopathy.

This clonotype was counted ten times or more. The chain carries TRBV20-1 and TRBJ2-5, with TRBD2 matching 7 bases. This CDR3 spans 14 amino acids. J was trimmed by 2 bases and V by 6 bases; bases with no gene match: 9. Germline V lookup: CDR1 DFQATT, CDR2 SNEGSKA (reference sequence). CDR3 loop: CSAPRRGVQETQYF. Here the CDR3 DNA reads TGCAGTGCACCCCGTCGGGGGGTTCAAGAGACCCAGTACTTC.

Notes on this clonotype: The missing conserved phenylalanine or tryptophan at the end of this CDR3 makes a read error likely. The DNA is omitted, as the CDR3 cannot be located on it reliably, and the CDR3 follows TCRdb's listing. CDR3: CASRPGTGNGFY. The chain is built from TRBV6-6 and TRBJ1-4; the DNA was not used to check the table's D call, TRBD1. Including both end residues, the CDR3 is 12 amino acids long. Germline values: CDR1 MNHNY, CDR2 SVGAGI (reference sequence).

The chain employs TRBV25-1 and TRBJ2-2; D perhaps matches TRBD2 (5 bases). CDR3 length: 16 residues. V lost 5 bases and J 4 bases, leaving 17 bases between the germline ends. CDR1 is MGHDK and CDR2 is SYGVNS in the germline V gene. This chain's CDR3 is CASSTPRAESTGELFF. CDR3 DNA: TGTGCCAGCAGTACCCCTAGAGCGGAGAGCACCGGGGAGCTGTTTTTT. The full variable domain, in which reference TRBV25-1 and TRBJ2-2 provide the parts outside the CDR3, is EADIYQTPRYLVIGTGKKITLECSQTMGHDKMYWYQQDPGMELHLIHYSYGVNSTEKGDLSSESTVSRIRTEHFPLTLESARPSHTSQYLCASSTPRAESTGELFFGEGSRLTVL.

The genes are TRBV20-1 and TRBJ1-5; 9 bases line up with TRBD1. Trimming removed 3 bases from V and 3 bases from J; junction bases left unmatched: 3. The CDR3 has 14 residues. Germline assignment: CDR1 DFQATT and CDR2 SNEGSKA (reference sequence). CDR3 sequence reads: CSASWDRDNQPQHF. CDR3 bases: TGCAGTGCTAGTTGGGACAGGGACAATCAGCCCCAGCATTTT.